This entry lists 5 T cell receptor beta chains sequenced from one sample in a study of cytomegalovirus exposure and HLA in healthy donors. In the PCR, 60 Vbeta and 13 Jbeta primers were used. This table comes from immunoSEQ multiplex PCR, and its TCRdb copy is limited to in-frame clones, with some not included. Found here are 130,000 or so clones, about 9.2% of them singletons; the top ten hold roughly 7.2%. The specimen sequenced was PBMCs. Every receptor here comes from a woman aged 35 to 49 in good health and CMV-seropositive.

The chain links TRBV28 to TRBJ1-2; 10 bases are shared with TRBD1. The CDR3 has 14 amino acids. Germline V CDR1 and CDR2: MDHEN, SYDVKM. Trimming at V came to 6 bases and at J to 3 bases, leaving 4 bases not matched to a gene. The CDR3 region has the DNA TGTGCCAGCAGATCCGGACAGGGGGACTATGGCTACACCTTC. It yields the protein CASRSGQGDYGYTF.

The sample holds a few counts of this clone. The rearrangement links TRBV6-1 to TRBJ2-7; D possibly corresponds to TRBD2 (6 bases). The length of the CDR3 is 14 residues. Germline loops: CDR1 MNHNS, CDR2 SASEGT. V was cut by 4 bases and J by 0 bases, with 10 bases left in between. The CDR3 bases are TGTGCCAGCAGTGGACGGGACTTCTCCTACGAGCAGTACTTC. Translation: CASSGRDFSYEQYF.

The chain employs TRBV7-2 and TRBJ2-5; D ambiguous. Trimming shortened V by 2 bases and J by 5 bases, and 9 bases separated the two germline ends. This CDR3 has 13 amino acids. Germline assignment: CDR1 SGHTA and CDR2 FQGNSA. CDR3 DNA sequence: TGTGCCAGCAGCTTAAAAGTCGGGGAGACCCAGTACTTC. It encodes CASSLKVGETQYF.

V gene TRBV11-3 combines with J gene TRBJ2-2; D is perhaps TRBD1 (6 bases). Trimming removed 4 bases from V and 6 bases from J, with 21 bases in between. CDR3 size: 17 residues. The germline gives CDR1 SGHNT, CDR2 YENEEA. The CDR3 coding sequence is TGTGCCAGCAGCTATTCTTCAGAATTCAGGGGCTCCGGGGAGCTGTTTTTT. This encodes CASSYSSEFRGSGELFF.

The chain recombines TRBV4-3 with TRBJ1-5; no clear D gene. The V and J ends lost 1 base and 8 bases respectively, with 15 bases between them. The germline V gene has CDR1 LGHNA and CDR2 YSLEER. The CDR3 is made up of 15 amino acids. As DNA, the CDR3 is TGCGCCAGCAGCCAAGCCCTAACTAGGATGGAGCCCCAGCATTTT. Its protein is CASSQALTRMEPQHF.